Each of the 12 T cell receptor beta chains below was sequenced from the same sample in a study of molecular identifiers for immune sequencing clone quantification. Each CDR3 protein is one row after TCRdb ran MiXCR on the PCR reads. The sample carries 250,000 to 350,000 distinct CDR3 sequences, roughly a fifth recorded once. The sample taken for sequencing was naive CD8+ T cells from blood, with Jurkat cell RNA spiked in. Subset described: FACS-sorted CD8+CD4-CCR7+CD45RA+ naive T cells. The origin of the receptors is a human donor in good health. Some libraries in this study had Jurkat cell RNA spiked in.

This clonotype appeared many times. The chain employs TRBV13 and TRBJ1-6; TRBD1 aligns across 10 bases. Per the germline V gene, CDR1 is PRHDT and CDR2 is FYEKMQ (reference sequence). V trimming: 5 bases; J trimming: 5 bases; junction bases outside the gene matches: 9. There are 17 residues in the CDR3. CDR3 nucleotides: TGTGCCAGCAGCGCTGGCCCGGGACAGGGGCATAATTCACCCCTCCACTTT. This translates into CASSAGPGQGHNSPLHF.

This clonotype was found many times. The rearrangement uses TRBV7-9 and TRBJ2-2; maybe TRBD1 (5 bases). Germline V gives CDR1 SEHNR, CDR2 FQNEAQ (reference sequence). The CDR3 is made up of 13 amino acids. Trimming stripped 11 bases from V and 4 bases from J, with 14 bases between. The chain's CDR3 is CACPGLRTGELFF. CDR3 nucleotides: TGTGCCTGTCCAGGGTTACGCACCGGGGAGCTGTTTTTT.

This clonotype was seen at least ten times. This CDR3 reads CAWSYAGGITEAFF. The CDR3 DNA reads TGTGCCTGGAGCTACGCAGGGGGAATCACTGAAGCTTTCTTT. This rearrangement joins TRBV30 to TRBJ1-1; 7 nucleotides agree with TRBD1. The CDR3 spans 14 residues. The V and J ends lost 3 bases and 4 bases, in that order; junction bases with no gene match: 8. The germline V gene encodes CDR1 GTSNPN and CDR2 SVGIG (reference sequence).

The sample holds a few counts of this clonotype. V is TRBV25-1 and J is TRBJ2-7, with D perhaps TRBD1 (6 bases). Trimming removed 4 bases at V and 4 bases at J, with 11 bases between. The CDR3 spans 13 residues. Germline CDR1 is MGHDK and CDR2 is SYGVNS. The CDR3 region is CASSGGHYYEQYF. CDR3 nucleotide sequence: TGTGCCAGCAGTGGGGGACATTATTACGAGCAGTACTTC.

V is TRBV7-9 and J is TRBJ2-2, with TRBD1 matching 7 bases. The CDR3 runs 16 residues. Trimming removed 4 bases from V and 4 bases from J; junction bases left unmatched: 9. Germline loops: CDR1 SEHNR, CDR2 FQNEAQ (reference sequence). CDR3 protein: CASSSRDSLSTGELFF. The CDR3 nucleotides are TGTGCCAGCAGCTCCCGGGACAGTCTTAGCACCGGGGAGCTGTTTTTT.

This clonotype was picked up many times. One end of the junction varies from germline; a read error may be responsible. V and J are TRBV12-3 or TRBV12-4 and TRBJ2-3, with D possibly TRBD2 on 5 matching bases. This CDR3 is built from 13 residues. CDR3 nucleotides: TGTGCCAGCAGCTTAGCGAGTCCAGATACGCAGTATTTT. It codes for CASSLASPDTQYF.

About this clonotype: With a much larger clone just one base away, this may be a read error. V gene TRBV6-1 combines with J gene TRBJ1-5, with a possible D match to TRBD1 (5 bases). This CDR3 is 16 amino acids long. CDR1 and CDR2 (germline): MNHNS, SASEGT. The CDR3 DNA reads as TGTGCCAGCAGTACCGGGGGACTTCTTAGCAGTCAGCCCCAGCATTTT. It is translated as CASSTGGLLSSQPQHF.

On this clonotype itself: The junction departs from the called germline gene at one end, perhaps through a read error. The chain carries TRBV7-9 and TRBJ2-5; D possibly corresponds to TRBD1 (6 bases). The CDR3 covers 14 residues. Germline V CDR1 and CDR2: SEHNR, FQNEAQ (reference sequence). The CDR3 DNA sequence: TGTGTCAGCACCGCTAGGACAGAACAAGAGACCCAGTACTTC. Amino acid sequence: CVSTARTEQETQYF.

This rearrangement joins TRBV4-1 to TRBJ1-4; 9 bases are a match to TRBD1. The V and J ends lost 5 bases and 7 bases, in that order; junction bases with no gene match: 8. The CDR3 runs 15 residues. Germline CDR1 reads MGHRA; CDR2 reads YSYEKL. CDR3 residues: CASSSPTGGTEKLFF. In DNA form, the CDR3 reads TGCGCCAGCAGCTCCCCGACAGGGGGTACTGAAAAACTGTTTTTT.

Comments on this clonotype: This clone may be a read error of a much larger clone one base away. The rearrangement joins TRBV18 to TRBJ2-3; D is perhaps TRBD2 (7 bases). From germline, CDR1 is KGHSH and CDR2 LQKENI. The CDR3 has 15 amino acids. Trimming removed 3 bases from V and 4 bases from J, with 14 bases in between. CDR3 amino acids: CASSPLGGAADTQYF. The DNA of the CDR3 is TGTGCCAGCTCACCTCTGGGGGGGGCGGCAGATACGCAGTATTTT.

With respect to this clonotype: The germline gene is not matched at one end of the junction; a read error may be the cause. The chain links TRBV5-1 to TRBJ2-7; 8 bases are shared with TRBD1. There are 16 residues in the CDR3. Germline-derived CDR1 and CDR2 are SGHRS and YFSETQ. Here the CDR3 reads CASSLPDRGGVYGQYF. In DNA form, the CDR3 reads TGCGCCAGCAGCTTACCTGACAGGGGTGGGGTCTACGGGCAGTACTTC. Variable domain in full (rest from reference TRBV5-1 and TRBJ2-7): KAGVTQTPRYLIKTRGQQVTLSCSPISGHRSVSWYQQTPGQGLQFLFEYFSETQRNKGNFPGRFSGRQFSNSRSEMNVSTLELGDSALYLCASSLPDRGGVYGQYFGPGTRLTVT.

This chain connects TRBV14 to TRBJ2-5, with D hard to call. The V end was cut by 0 bases, the J end by 1 base, with 15 bases between. The germline CDR1 and CDR2 sequences are SGHDN and FVKESK. This CDR3 contains 17 residues. The CDR3 coding sequence is TGTGCCAGCAGCCAAGATATTCAGATGGGGTTCCAAGAGACCCAGTACTTC. Amino acid sequence: CASSQDIQMGFQETQYF.